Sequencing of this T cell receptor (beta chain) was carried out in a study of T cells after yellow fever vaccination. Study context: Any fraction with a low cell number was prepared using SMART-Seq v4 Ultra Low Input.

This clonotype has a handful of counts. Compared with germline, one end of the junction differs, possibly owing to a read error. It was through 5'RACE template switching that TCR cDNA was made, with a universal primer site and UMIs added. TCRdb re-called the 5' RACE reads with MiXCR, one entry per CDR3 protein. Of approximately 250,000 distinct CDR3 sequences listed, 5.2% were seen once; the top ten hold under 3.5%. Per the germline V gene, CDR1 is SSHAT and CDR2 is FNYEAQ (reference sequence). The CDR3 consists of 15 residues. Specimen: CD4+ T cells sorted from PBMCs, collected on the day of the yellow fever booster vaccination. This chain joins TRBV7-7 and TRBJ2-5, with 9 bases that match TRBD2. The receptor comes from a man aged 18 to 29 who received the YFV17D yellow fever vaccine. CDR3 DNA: TGTGCTAGCAGCTTAGCGGGGGCCGGGCAAGAGACCCAGTACTTC. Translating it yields CASSLAGAGQETQYF.